Following are 10 T cell receptor beta chains from one sample sequenced in a study of OX40 agonist ivuxolimab in advanced cancers. TCRdb's table, derived via immunoSEQ multiplex PCR, lists solely in-frame clones and lacks some. The table has around 63,000 clones, around 91% seen once. This material consisted of CD4+ or CD8+ T cells sorted from blood, taken in a trial of the OX40 agonist ivuxolimab. Receptor source: an adult with an advanced solid tumor such as melanoma, head and neck, liver or kidney cancer.

For the CDR3, the DNA is TGCGCCAGCAGCTTGGAAGGAGCCATCACCTTC. Its protein is CASSLEGAITF. This sequence joins TRBV5-1 and TRBJ1-2; D is ambiguous. Germline CDR1 SGHRS, CDR2 YFSETQ. V lost 0 bases, J lost 13 bases, and 10 bases lay in between. The length of the CDR3 is 11 residues.

This rearrangement joins TRBV5-1 to TRBJ2-5; TRBD2 might be the D (5 bases). The CDR3 is 18 residues long. The germline gives CDR1 SGHRS, CDR2 YFSETQ. Deletions cut 0 bases from V and 5 bases from J, with 23 bases between. The CDR3 DNA reads TGCGCCAGCAGCTTGGGTCTAGCTCAACCCTCCTTAACGGAGACCCAGTACTTC. This gives the protein CASSLGLAQPSLTETQYF.

J is TRBJ2-3 and V is TRBV5-5; TRBD1 matches at 8 bases. The length of the CDR3 is 15 residues. Germline V gene data show CDR1 as SGHKS and CDR2 as YYEKEE (reference sequence). V gave up 3 bases and J gave up 1 base; unmatched junction bases: 4. CDR3 DNA sequence: TGTGCCAGCAGCTCTTACAGGGGGGGCACAGATACGCAGTATTTT. It specifies CASSSYRGGTDTQYF.

CDR3 DNA: TGTGCCATCAGTAGCGGGGGTTACTCCTACGAGCAGTACTTC. This codes for CAISSGGYSYEQYF. The chain recombines TRBV10-3 with TRBJ2-7; 8 positions match TRBD2. V gave up 5 bases and J gave up 0 bases; unmatched junction bases: 3. The CDR3 length is 14 residues. The germline V gene has CDR1 ENHRY and CDR2 SYGVKD.

This chain links TRBV28 with TRBJ1-1; no clear D gene. The CDR3 covers 12 residues. Germline loops: CDR1 MDHEN, CDR2 SYDVKM. V was clipped by 6 bases and J by 5 bases, with 10 bases between them. CDR3 loop: CASSLASTEAFF. In DNA, the CDR3 is TGTGCCAGCAGCCTAGCGTCTACTGAAGCTTTCTTT.

This clone appeared a single time. The rearrangement uses TRBV5-5 and TRBJ2-7; possible D gene TRBD1, 6 bases. The ends were cut back, 5 bases at V and 4 bases at J, with 22 bases in the middle. CDR1 and CDR2 (germline): SGHKS, YYEKEE (reference sequence). This CDR3 has 16 amino acids. The DNA for the CDR3 is TGTGCCAGCAGACTCCGTTTAGCTGGGGGCGAATACGAGCAGTACTTC. Protein: CASRLRLAGGEYEQYF. The variable domain in full, with the rest retrieved from reference TRBV5-5 and TRBJ2-7, is DAGVTQSPTHLIKTRGQQVTLRCSPISGHKSVSWYQQVLGQGPQFIFQYYEKEERGRGNFPDRFSARQFPNYSSELNVNALLLGDSALYLCASRLRLAGGEYEQYFGPGTRLTVT.

The chain uses TRBV29-1 and TRBJ2-3; a possible D gene is TRBD1 (6 bases). Germline V lookup: CDR1 SQVTM, CDR2 ANQGSEA. The CDR3 contains 11 residues. The CDR3 DNA is TGCAACTACAGGGATCCAGATACGCAGTATTTT. Its translation: CNYRDPDTQYF.

The rearrangement uses TRBV25-1 and TRBJ1-2; 7 nucleotides align to TRBD1. The V segment lost 4 bases and the J segment 0 bases; nucleotides outside the gene matches: 5. Germline V gives CDR1 MGHDK, CDR2 SYGVNS. CDR3 length: 15 amino acids. The CDR3 is CASSVGGVPNYGYTF. The CDR3 DNA reads TGTGCCAGCAGTGTAGGGGGCGTTCCTAACTATGGCTACACCTTC.

The CDR3 sequence is CASSPGPGIRRPQHF. As DNA, the CDR3 is TGTGCCAGCTCACCCGGACCGGGTATTAGGAGGCCCCAGCATTTT. The chain is built from TRBV18 and TRBJ1-5, with D uncertain. Germline V gene lookup returns CDR1 KGHSH and CDR2 LQKENI. This CDR3 has 15 amino acids. V was pared by 3 bases and J by 9 bases, with 18 bases between.

As for this clone: The junction departs from the called germline gene at one end, perhaps through a read error. The V and J genes are TRBV7-7 and TRBJ2-7; no definite D call. The CDR3 runs to 13 residues. Germline lookup yields CDR1 SSHAT and CDR2 FNYEAQ (reference sequence). DNA of the CDR3: TGTGCTAGCAGCCCGAGACCCGGCTCCGAGCAGTACTTC. Its protein product is CASSPRPGSEQYF.